What follows is one T cell receptor beta chain and its context. This clone's antigen is unknown. It has no much larger one-base neighbor in the sample; base qualities were not kept. Using the deep immunoSEQ assay, multiplex PCR amplified TCR CDR3 regions from genomic DNA. For each cell subset, the extracted genomic DNA was distributed evenly across all wells of several immunoSEQ 96-well plates, and each plate served as one replicate. For sorted subsets, around 0.2 ug of genomic DNA, equivalent to 30,000 or so T cell genomes, went into each replicate PCR. Purified libraries were quantified with a Qubit 3.0 fluorometer, sized on a Bioanalyzer 2100, and re-quantified with the KAPA Library Quantification kit. Each immunoSEQ 96-well plate was sequenced on its own single-read 150-cycle Illumina NextSeq 550 flow cell. As for the original processing: Because the immunoSEQ output held only junctional sequences and lacked quality scores, the filtering could not match the filtering applied to full-length reads. Sequences were annotated with PyIR, a Python wrapper for IgBLAST v1.9, using IMGT germline references to assign V/J genes and CDR3. Reads were removed for weak V/J assignments (E-value above 1e-6), missing CDR3, stop codons, out-of-frame junctions, or ambiguous translated residues. V3J clonotypes were defined as sequences sharing an identical inferred V gene, J gene, and CDR3 amino acid sequence. Percentage overlap between repertoires was computed as shared unique clonotypes divided by the size of the smaller repertoire. Three approaches were used to assess repertoire richness: RTK rarefaction, the Chao1 estimator, and Recon v2.1 estimates of unobserved clonotypes. For all TCRbeta clonotypes obtained by the gDNA method from several donors, generation probabilities were computed with OLGA. TCRdb carries this immuneACCESS record with in-frame sequences only. Its versions omit some clonotypes, under half of them owing to an unresolved V gene in the studies checked, with the rest unexplained. Clone size and the V and J calls come from that table; the DNA yielded D and trimming. Across this sample there are about 2 million clones, with 95% seen only once. The top ten constitute about 0.13% of the sample.

The CDR3, cysteine through phenylalanine, is 12 amino acids long. Just CDR3 DNA is preserved here, 36 bases in frame from base 1. Trimming takes 2 bases from V and 9 bases from J, and the germline ends sit 8 bases apart. Via the germline V gene, CDR1 is ENHRY and CDR2 SYGVKD. This sample was taken from a study of shared clonotypes between healthy human individuals (dated by TCRdb to about 2020). Background for the entire study: Three men and a couple of women, aged 18 to 49 years, made up the cohort. For each donor, three plates each were used for CD4 naive and CD4 memory, two plates were used for CD8 naive, and one plate was used for CD8 memory. To estimate repertoire size and how much clonotype sharing occurs between individuals, the study deeply sequenced the blood TCR repertoires of roughly 5 healthy adults. Different laboratories and diverse techniques were used to prepare libraries and sequence TCR repertoires, to increase sequencing depth and limit assay-specific biases. Between about 0.85 and 9.5 billion PBMCs per donor were obtained by leukapheresis.

The donors were healthy, HIV-negative adults with no recently reported acute infections or vaccinations. Every donor was a Caucasian adult living in Nashville, Tennessee, USA. CD4+ T cells were enriched through magnetic negative selection, after which naive cells were positively selected on CD45RA and the remaining negative fraction served as the memory subset. Blood was obtained by leukapheresis, after which PBMCs were separated by Ficoll-Histopaque density gradient centrifugation and cryopreserved in liquid nitrogen vapor phase. Analytical flow cytometry was used to check the purity and quantity of each magnetically sorted T cell population. Each sorted fraction had its genomic DNA isolated and then quantified by UV absorbance on a Nanodrop 2000c. Results the study describes overall, beyond this receptor: Incomplete sequencing was indicated by rarefaction of sorted-subset datasets, despite the large sequencing depth. Because the study included only a small number of donors, the genetic and exposure-history diversity represented was limited. Naive subsets generally had larger estimated clonotype richness than memory subsets. Sampling was restricted to blood, and TCR repertoires in tissues likely differ from the TCR repertoires found in blood. Pairwise subsampling indicated that sequencing depth was expected to affect the degree of clonotype sharing among donors. Sharing across a handful of donors was observed for around 4.8% of naive CD4, over 3% of naive CD8, 2.3% of memory CD4, and about 0.4% of memory CD8 clonotypes. Higher generation probabilities were observed for clonotypes shared by all four sorted-subset donors than for non-shared clonotypes.

The sequenced sample consisted of naive CD4+ T cells sorted from blood. The cell subset or site label on this specimen signifies: CD45RA+ positively selected. The rearranged chain carries TRBV10-3 and TRBJ2-1; there is no confident call for the D gene. This sequence was found in a man aged 18 to 35 in good health. The DNA is as follows: TGTGCCATCAGTGAGCCCGGCGGTGAGCAGTTCTTC. The encoded protein is CAISEPGGEQFF.